This T cell receptor beta chain originates from a study of cytomegalovirus exposure and HLA in healthy donors. General observations from the study: Usually a TCR sequence was rare, but some public TCRs were found in many donors.

Concerning this clone itself: As yet, its antigen is unknown.

Researchers ran the PCR with 60 Vbeta and 13 Jbeta primers. Method: immunoSEQ multiplex PCR; TCRdb's copy keeps in-frame clones and lacks some. Counted here are 150,000 to 200,000 clones, around 78% occurring once; the ten biggest clones make up roughly 13%. The CDR3 is 14 residues long. Germline CDR1 reads SNHLY; CDR2 reads FYNNEI. Germline trimming cut 5 bases from V and 7 bases from J; bases unmatched to any gene: 9. The gene calls are TRBV2 and TRBJ1-2; 8 bases match TRBD1. The source is a woman younger than 45 in good health and CMV-seropositive. Sequenced: PBMCs. The CDR3: CASSRYQGAAGYTF. CDR3 sequence (DNA): TGTGCCAGCAGTCGTTACCAGGGGGCGGCTGGCTACACCTTC.